Below are 3 T cell receptor beta chains sequenced from a single sample in a study of blood T cells in healthy people across ages. Sample-barcoded 5' priming and a J-beta primer mix drove a second PCR of roughly 7 to 11 cycles. MiXCR, run by TCRdb on the 5' RACE reads, gives a single entry per CDR3 protein. The sample lists roughly 800,000 distinct CDR3 sequences, 36% seen once, with approximately 13% in the top ten. Sequenced: blood. The receptors originated from a man in his late teens or twenties in good health.

In its sample, this clonotype was seen many times. The rearrangement joins TRBV9 to TRBJ2-1; D gene uncertain. The CDR3 has 13 residues. Germline CDR1 and CDR2: SGDLS and YYNGEE. The V and J ends lost 0 bases and 5 bases respectively, with 6 bases between them. Here the CDR3 DNA reads TGTGCCAGCAGCGTAGGACAACACAATGAGCAGTTCTTC. This translates into CASSVGQHNEQFF. The full variable domain, its missing parts supplied by reference TRBV9 and TRBJ2-1, is DSGVTQTPKHLITATGQRVTLRCSPRSGDLSVYWYQQSLDQGLQFLIQYYNGEERAKGNILERFSAQQFPDLHSELNLSSLELGDSALYFCASSVGQHNEQFFGPGTRLTVL.

This clonotype was detected ten times or more. The gene calls are TRBV20-1 and TRBJ2-3; D may be TRBD2 (7 bases). V was pared by 1 base and J by 0 bases, with 11 bases between. Germline loops: CDR1 DFQATT, CDR2 SNEGSKA (reference sequence). There are 15 residues in the CDR3. Here the CDR3 DNA reads TGCAGTGCTAGAGGCGCGGGGGCTAGCACAGATACGCAGTATTTT. This translates into CSARGAGASTDTQYF.

The chain carries TRBV4-3 and TRBJ2-6, with D possibly matching TRBD2 (5 bases). V shed 2 bases and J shed 2 bases, with 16 bases lying between them. The CDR3 contains 18 residues. Germline CDR1 reads LGHNA; CDR2 reads YSLEER. The CDR3 sequence is CASSQRSPGLAGANVLTF. The CDR3 bases are TGCGCCAGCAGCCAACGATCCCCGGGGTTGGCTGGGGCCAACGTCCTGACTTTC.